This is a list of T cell receptor beta chains from one sample in a study of T cell repertoires in cytomegalovirus infection. One entry per CDR3 protein, called by TCRdb with MiXCR from the reads. Among around 310,000 distinct CDR3 sequences listed, roughly a sixth were seen once. Sequenced: PBMCs. The receptors here all came from a human donor in good health (CMV status not recorded). Some clones in this sample may be carry-over from other donors' samples. Both conserved end residues are part of each CDR3. The D gene is left open where the match is weak. Rows give clone size only sometimes, using once, few, many, or a class for an expanded clone.

NA	12	many	TRBJ2-7	TRBV7-8	CASSLQPPPQYF	TGTGCCAGCAGCTTACAACCTCCCCCGCAGTACTTC
NA	13	many	TRBJ1-1	TRBV12-3/TRBV12-4	CASSFGTNTEAFF	TGTGCCAGCAGTTTCGGCACGAACACTGAAGCTTTCTTT
NA	14	NA	TRBJ2-3	TRBV15	CATSRGQGTDTQYF	TGTGCCACCAGCAGAGGGCAGGGGACAGATACGCAGTATTTT
NA	15	few	TRBJ2-1	TRBV18	CASSPEGTRYNEQFF	TGTGCCAGCTCACCAGAAGGGACAAGGTACAATGAGCAGTTCTTC
NA	13	NA	TRBJ1-2	TRBV6-6	CASIRSANYGYTF	TGTGCCAGCATCCGCTCAGCTAACTATGGCTACACCTTC
TRBD1	14	NA	TRBJ2-5	TRBV7-9	CASSLSTGRETQYF	TGTGCCAGCAGCTTGTCGACAGGGCGAGAGACCCAGTACTTC
TRBD1	14	NA	TRBJ1-2	TRBV12-3/TRBV12-4	CASRTGLSDYGYTF	TGTGCCAGCAGGACAGGGCTATCCGACTATGGCTACACCTTC
TRBD1	14	NA	TRBJ2-3	TRBV12-3/TRBV12-4	CASSVTGSIDTQYF	TGTGCCAGCAGCGTGACAGGGAGTATAGATACGCAGTATTTT
NA	14	few	TRBJ1-2	TRBV3-1	CASSQATGAWGYTF	TGTGCCAGCAGCCAGGCGACCGGTGCCTGGGGCTACACCTTC
NA	14	many	TRBJ2-7	TRBV6-5	CASSYKFGGYEQYF	TGTGCCAGCAGTTATAAATTCGGGGGCTACGAGCAGTACTTC